The sequence of this T cell receptor beta chain was determined in a study of early T cells in non-severe SARS-CoV-2 infection. Using its own MiXCR run on the 5' RACE reads, TCRdb lists one record per CDR3 protein. The sample includes approximately 64,000 distinct CDR3 sequences, roughly 18% of them seen just once. This clonotype has just a few counts. Germline V CDR1 and CDR2: SGHVS, FQNEAQ. V shed 5 bases, J shed 2 bases, and the junction held 9 bases outside the gene matches. The CDR3 runs to 15 residues. The chain employs TRBV7-8 and TRBJ2-7; 7 nucleotides agree with TRBD2. The receptor was isolated from an adult who was a healthcare worker with PCR-confirmed SARS-CoV-2 infection or an uninfected control (not recorded which). Sequencing used whole blood, obtained at baseline. This CDR3 reads CASSPRSGAPYEQYF. In DNA, the CDR3 is TGTGCCAGCAGCCCCCGCAGCGGGGCCCCCTACGAGCAGTACTTC. Full variable domain (remainder filled in from reference TRBV7-8 and TRBJ2-7): GAGVSQSPRYKVAKRGQDVALRCDPISGHVSLFWYQQALGQGPEFLTYFQNEAQLDKSGLPSDRFFAERPEGSVSTLKIQRTQQEDSAVYLCASSPRSGAPYEQYFGPGTRLTVT.